The clone carrying this T cell receptor (beta chain) has only one observation. Authors' processing steps: Scientists estimated how many nucleated cells there were by amplifying reference gene primers. The table came from immunoSEQ multiplex PCR; TCRdb's copy has only in-frame clones and leaves some out. V and J calls and clone size come straight from that table; D and trimming were deduced from the DNA. The table records approximately 140,000 clones, 88% of them present only once. The data derive from a study of blood T cell repertoires in COVID-19. This CDR3 is built from 15 residues. Germline CDR1 and CDR2: MNHEY and SVGAGI. The V and J ends lost 7 bases and 4 bases, in that order; junction bases with no gene match: 7.

Material for sequencing was peripheral blood. The genes are TRBV6-5 and TRBJ2-3; 11 bases match TRBD2. The clonotype comes from a woman in her sixties with acute or convalescent COVID-19. CDR3 DNA: TGTGCCAGCATTCCTAGCGGGGGGCCCGCAGATACGCAGTATTTT. As protein: CASIPSGGPADTQYF.